This T cell receptor beta chain was obtained from a study of identical twins. General study findings and limits: Its conclusions, products of cross-sectional statistical analysis, did not come from following the same donors.

Only healthy Caucasians were included as donors. In TCRdb, the 5' RACE reads were re-called with MiXCR into one record per CDR3 protein. The data hold some 500,000 distinct CDR3 sequences, with 20% to 25% observed a single time. Points on this clonotype: What it binds is not known.

Germline V lookup: CDR1 SGHRS, CDR2 YFSETQ. V gave up 0 bases and J gave up 4 bases; unmatched junction bases: 4. The CDR3 spans 15 residues. Another study also made use of these data, one on T cells expressing NK-cell markers. This second report adds: Seven HCMV-seropositive donors and one seronegative donor made up the eight sequenced donors. In a few donors, dominant clonotypes made up roughly 28.3-65% of CD3+CD56-NKG2C+ cells.

The sequence derives from a young woman in good health. The chain joins TRBV5-1 to TRBJ2-1; 7 bases match TRBD1. Material: CD4+ T cells sorted from blood. The DNA for the CDR3 is TGCGCCAGCAGCTTGGGCCGGGACAGTTACAATGAGCAGTTCTTC. Its translation: CASSLGRDSYNEQFF.